This TCR beta chain was profiled in a study of shared clonotypes between healthy human individuals. About the study: For every donor, three CD4 naive, three CD4 memory, two CD8 naive and one CD8 memory plates were used. Study conclusions and caveats: Tissues were not sampled, only blood, and their repertoires likely differ.

Measured with immunoSEQ multiplex PCR; TCRdb has only the in-frame clones, and not every one. The sample holds about 2 million clones, roughly 95% seen once. V dropped 0 bases and J dropped 7 bases, with 12 bases sitting between them. The CDR3 extends over 15 amino acids. Germline V lookup: CDR1 WSHSY, CDR2 SAAADI. Concerning this clone: The antigen is not known.

J is TRBJ2-2 and V is TRBV10-2; D may match TRBD1 or TRBD2 (6 bases each). Sample: naive CD4+ T cells sorted from blood. Subset here: CD45RA+ positively selected. The sequence was obtained from a man aged 18 to 30 in good health. The CDR3 region has the DNA TGCGCCAGCAGTGAGTCGACTAGGGGGAACGGGGAGCTGTTTTTT. Amino acids: CASSESTRGNGELFF.